The source of this T cell receptor (beta chain) is a study of shared clonotypes between healthy human individuals. Study-level information: The plates for each donor numbered three CD4 naive, three CD4 memory, two CD8 naive and one CD8 memory.

TCRdb keeps only in-frame clones here, not all; method: immunoSEQ multiplex PCR. Found here are about 380,000 clones, approximately 96% of them singletons; the top ten hold approximately 0.32%. Trimming shortened V by 2 bases and J by 4 bases, and 12 bases separated the two germline ends. The CDR3 has 14 amino acids. Germline assignment: CDR1 SGHTA and CDR2 FQGNSA. The rearrangement joins TRBV7-2 to TRBJ2-7; D unresolved. Sequencing was performed on memory CD8+ T cells sorted from blood. The subset is: CD45RO+ cells pooled with CCR7-negative TemRA cells. This receptor was obtained from a man aged 25 to 40 in good health. CDR3 DNA: TGTGCCAGCAGCTTATTGGTAGTGGGGTACGAGCAGTACTTC. Translation gives CASSLLVVGYEQYF.